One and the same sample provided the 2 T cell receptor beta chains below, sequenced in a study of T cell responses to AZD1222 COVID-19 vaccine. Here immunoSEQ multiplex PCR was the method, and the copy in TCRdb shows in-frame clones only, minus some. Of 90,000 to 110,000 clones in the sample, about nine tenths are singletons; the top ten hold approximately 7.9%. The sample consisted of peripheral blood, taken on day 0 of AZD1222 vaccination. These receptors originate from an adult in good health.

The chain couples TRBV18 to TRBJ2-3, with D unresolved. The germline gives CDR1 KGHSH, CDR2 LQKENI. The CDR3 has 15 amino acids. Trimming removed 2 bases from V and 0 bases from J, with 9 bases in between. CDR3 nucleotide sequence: TGTGCCAGCTCACCAAGGGCACAAAGCACAGATACGCAGTATTTT. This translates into CASSPRAQSTDTQYF.

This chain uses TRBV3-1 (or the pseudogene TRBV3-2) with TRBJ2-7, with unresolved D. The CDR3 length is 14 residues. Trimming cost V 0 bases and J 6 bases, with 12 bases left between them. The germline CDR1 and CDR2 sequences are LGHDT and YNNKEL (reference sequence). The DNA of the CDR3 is TGTGCCAGCAGCCAAGAAGGACGGCGTCCCGAGCAGTACTTC. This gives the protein CASSQEGRRPEQYF.